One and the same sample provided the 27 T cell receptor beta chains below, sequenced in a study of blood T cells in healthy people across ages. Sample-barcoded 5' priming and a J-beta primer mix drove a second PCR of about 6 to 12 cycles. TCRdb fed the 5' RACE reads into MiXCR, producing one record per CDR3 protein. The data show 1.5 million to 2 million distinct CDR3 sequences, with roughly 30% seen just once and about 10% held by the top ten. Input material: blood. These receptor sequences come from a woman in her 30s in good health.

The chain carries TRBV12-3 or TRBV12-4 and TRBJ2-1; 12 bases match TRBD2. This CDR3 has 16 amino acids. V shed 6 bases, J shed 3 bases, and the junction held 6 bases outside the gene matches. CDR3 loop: CASSPGLAGRYNEQFF. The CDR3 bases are TGTGCCAGCAGCCCCGGACTAGCGGGGCGCTACAATGAGCAGTTCTTC.

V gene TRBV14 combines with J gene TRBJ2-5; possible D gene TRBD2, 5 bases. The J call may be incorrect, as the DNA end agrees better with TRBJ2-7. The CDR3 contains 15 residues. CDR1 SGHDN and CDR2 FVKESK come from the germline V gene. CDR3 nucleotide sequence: TGTGCCAGCAGCGAGGTGGCAGAGGGATACTACGAGCAGTACTTC. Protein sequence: CASSEVAEGYYEQYF.

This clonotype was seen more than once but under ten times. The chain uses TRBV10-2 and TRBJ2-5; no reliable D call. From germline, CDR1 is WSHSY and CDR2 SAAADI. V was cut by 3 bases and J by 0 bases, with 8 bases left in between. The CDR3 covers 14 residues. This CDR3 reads CASSDPGYQETQYF. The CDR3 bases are TGCGCCAGCAGTGACCCCGGCTACCAAGAGACCCAGTACTTC.

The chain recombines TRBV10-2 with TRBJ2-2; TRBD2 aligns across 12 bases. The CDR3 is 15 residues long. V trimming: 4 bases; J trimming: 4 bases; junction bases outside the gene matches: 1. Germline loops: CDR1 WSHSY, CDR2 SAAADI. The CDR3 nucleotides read TGCGCCAGCAGTGGGACTAGCGGGATCACCGGGGAGCTGTTTTTT. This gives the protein CASSGTSGITGELFF.

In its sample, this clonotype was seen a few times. CDR3 nucleotides: TGCGCCAGCAGCCAAGATGTGGTCGGGGGATTAGGGCAAGAGACCCAGTACTTC. As protein: CASSQDVVGGLGQETQYF. The chain links TRBV4-1 to TRBJ2-5, with TRBD2 as a possible D gene (6 bases). With 0 bases removed from V and 2 bases from J, the gap between germline ends came to 19 bases. The CDR3 is 18 residues long. Germline-derived CDR1 and CDR2 are MGHRA and YSYEKL.

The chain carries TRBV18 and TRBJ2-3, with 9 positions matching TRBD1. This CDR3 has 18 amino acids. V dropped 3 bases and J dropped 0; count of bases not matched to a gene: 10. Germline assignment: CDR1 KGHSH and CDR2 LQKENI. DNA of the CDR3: TGTGCCAGCTCACCCACAGGGGGCCTGGCATCTAGCACAGATACGCAGTATTTT. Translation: CASSPTGGLASSTDTQYF.

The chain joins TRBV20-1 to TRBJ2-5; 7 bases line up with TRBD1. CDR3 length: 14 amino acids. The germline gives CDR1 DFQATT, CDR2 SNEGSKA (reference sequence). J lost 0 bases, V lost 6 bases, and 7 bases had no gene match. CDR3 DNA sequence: TGCAGTGCACAAAAGGGACAGAACCAAGAGACCCAGTACTTC. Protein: CSAQKGQNQETQYF.

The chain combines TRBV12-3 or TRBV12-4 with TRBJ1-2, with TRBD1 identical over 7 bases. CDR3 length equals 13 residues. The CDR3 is CALRFRGNYGYTF. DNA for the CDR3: TGTGCTCTTAGGTTCAGGGGGAACTATGGCTACACCTTC.

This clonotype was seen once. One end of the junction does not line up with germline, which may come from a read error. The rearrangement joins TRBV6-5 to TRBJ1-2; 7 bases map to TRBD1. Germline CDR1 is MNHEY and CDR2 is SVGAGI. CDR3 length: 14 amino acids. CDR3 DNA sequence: TGTGCCAGCAGTACAGGGGCAGGGAACTATGACTACACCTTC. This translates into CASSTGAGNYDYTF.

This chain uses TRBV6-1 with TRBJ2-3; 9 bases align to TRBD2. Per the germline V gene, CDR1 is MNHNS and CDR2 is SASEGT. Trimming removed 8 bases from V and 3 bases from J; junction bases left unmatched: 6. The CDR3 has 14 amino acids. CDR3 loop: CASRVAGVTDTQYF. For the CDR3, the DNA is TGTGCCAGCCGTGTAGCGGGAGTGACAGATACGCAGTATTTT.

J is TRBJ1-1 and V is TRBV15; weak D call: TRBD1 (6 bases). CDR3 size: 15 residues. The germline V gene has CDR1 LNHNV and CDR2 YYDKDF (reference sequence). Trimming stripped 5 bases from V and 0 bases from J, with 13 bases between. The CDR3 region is CATSPVRGLNTEAFF. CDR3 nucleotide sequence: TGTGCCACCAGCCCAGTGCGGGGGCTGAACACTGAAGCTTTCTTT.

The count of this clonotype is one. CDR3 in amino acids: CASSEGGDSPLHF. DNA of the CDR3: TGTGCCAGCAGTGAAGGTGGTGATTCACCCCTCCACTTT. The V gene is TRBV25-1, the J gene TRBJ1-6; D unclear. Germline V lookup: CDR1 MGHDK, CDR2 SYGVNS. The CDR3 loop spans 13 amino acids. V dropped 2 bases and J dropped 8 bases, with 7 bases sitting between them. The full variable domain, with the rest looked up from reference TRBV25-1 and TRBJ1-6, is EADIYQTPRYLVIGTGKKITLECSQTMGHDKMYWYQQDPGMELHLIHYSYGVNSTEKGDLSSESTVSRIRTEHFPLTLESARPSHTSQYLCASSEGGDSPLHFGNGTRLTVT.

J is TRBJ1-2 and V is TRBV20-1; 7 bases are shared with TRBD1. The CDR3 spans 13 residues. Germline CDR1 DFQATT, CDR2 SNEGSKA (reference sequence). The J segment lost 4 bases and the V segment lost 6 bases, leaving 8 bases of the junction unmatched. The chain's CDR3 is CSAMTGLGYGYTF. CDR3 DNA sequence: TGCAGTGCAATGACAGGGTTGGGCTATGGCTACACCTTC.

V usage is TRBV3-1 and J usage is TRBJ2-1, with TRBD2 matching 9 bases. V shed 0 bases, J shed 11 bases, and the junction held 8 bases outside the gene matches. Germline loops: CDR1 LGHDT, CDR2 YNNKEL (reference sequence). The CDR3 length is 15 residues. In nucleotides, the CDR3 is TGTGCCAGCAGCCAAGATGGGGTAGCGGGAGACAAGCAGTTCTTC. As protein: CASSQDGVAGDKQFF.

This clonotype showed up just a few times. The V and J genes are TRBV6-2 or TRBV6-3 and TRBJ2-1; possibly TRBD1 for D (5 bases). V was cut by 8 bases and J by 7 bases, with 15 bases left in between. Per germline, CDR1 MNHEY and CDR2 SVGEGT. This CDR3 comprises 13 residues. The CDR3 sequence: CASGRWGDNEQFF. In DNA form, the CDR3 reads TGTGCCAGCGGTCGGTGGGGCGATAATGAGCAGTTCTTC.

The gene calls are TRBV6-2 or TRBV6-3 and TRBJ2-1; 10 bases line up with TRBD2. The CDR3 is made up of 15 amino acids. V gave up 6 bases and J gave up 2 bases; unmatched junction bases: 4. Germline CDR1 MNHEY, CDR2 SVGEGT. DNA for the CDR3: TGTGCCAGCAGGTTAGCGGGGGGCGCCTACAATGAGCAGTTCTTC. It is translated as CASRLAGGAYNEQFF.

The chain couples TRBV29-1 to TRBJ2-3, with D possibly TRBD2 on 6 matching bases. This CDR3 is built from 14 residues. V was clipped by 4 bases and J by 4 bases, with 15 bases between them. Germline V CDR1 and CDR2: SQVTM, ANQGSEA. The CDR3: CSVGRGSPSDTQYF. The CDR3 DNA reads TGCAGCGTTGGGAGGGGTTCCCCCTCAGATACGCAGTATTTT.

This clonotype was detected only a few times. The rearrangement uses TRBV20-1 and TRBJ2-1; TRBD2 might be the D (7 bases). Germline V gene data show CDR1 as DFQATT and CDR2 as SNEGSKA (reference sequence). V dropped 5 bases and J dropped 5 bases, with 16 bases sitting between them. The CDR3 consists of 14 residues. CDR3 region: CSAGIRGGNNEQFF. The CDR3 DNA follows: TGCAGTGCTGGGATAAGGGGGGGCAACAATGAGCAGTTCTTC.

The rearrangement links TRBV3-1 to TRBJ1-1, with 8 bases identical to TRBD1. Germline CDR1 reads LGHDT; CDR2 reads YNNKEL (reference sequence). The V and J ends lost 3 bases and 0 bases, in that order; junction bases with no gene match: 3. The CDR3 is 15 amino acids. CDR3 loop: CASSHTGGVNTEAFF. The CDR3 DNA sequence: TGTGCCAGCAGCCACACAGGGGGGGTGAACACTGAAGCTTTCTTT.

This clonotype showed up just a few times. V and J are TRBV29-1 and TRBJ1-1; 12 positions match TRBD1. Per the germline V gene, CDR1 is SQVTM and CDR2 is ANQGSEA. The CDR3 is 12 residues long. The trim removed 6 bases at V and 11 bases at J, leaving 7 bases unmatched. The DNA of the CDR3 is TGCAGCGTCGGGACAGGGGGCGGTGATGCTTTCTTT. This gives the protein CSVGTGGGDAFF.

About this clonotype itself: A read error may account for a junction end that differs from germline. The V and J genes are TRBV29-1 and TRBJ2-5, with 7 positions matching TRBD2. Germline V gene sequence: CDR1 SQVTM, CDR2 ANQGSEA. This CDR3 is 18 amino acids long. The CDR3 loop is CSVESYLMTGGRQEAQYF. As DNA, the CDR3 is TGCAGCGTTGAGTCTTACTTGATGACGGGGGGAAGGCAAGAGGCCCAGTACTTC. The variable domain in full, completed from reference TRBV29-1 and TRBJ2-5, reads SAVISQKPSRDICQRGTSLTIQCQVDSQVTMMFWYRQQPGQSLTLIATANQGSEATYESGFVIDKFPISRPNLTFSTLTVSNMSPEDSSIYLCSVESYLMTGGRQEAQYFGPGTRLLVL.

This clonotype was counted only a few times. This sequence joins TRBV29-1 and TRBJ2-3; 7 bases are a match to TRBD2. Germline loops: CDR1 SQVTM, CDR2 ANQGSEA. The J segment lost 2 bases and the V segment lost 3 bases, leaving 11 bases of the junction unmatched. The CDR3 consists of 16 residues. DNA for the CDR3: TGCAGCGTTGATGTTGGTCTAGCGGTTTTCACAGATACGCAGTATTTT. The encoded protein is CSVDVGLAVFTDTQYF.

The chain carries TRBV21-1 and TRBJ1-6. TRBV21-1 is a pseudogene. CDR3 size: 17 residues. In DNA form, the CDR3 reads TGTGCCAGCACCATCCCAACAGGGGATCCTCCTAATTCACCCCTCCACTTT. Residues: CASTIPTGDPPNSPLHF.

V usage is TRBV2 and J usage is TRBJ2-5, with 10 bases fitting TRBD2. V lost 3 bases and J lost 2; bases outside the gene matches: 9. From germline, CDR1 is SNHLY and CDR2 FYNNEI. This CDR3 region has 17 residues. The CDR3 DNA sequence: TGTGCCAGCAGTGACGTAACTGGACTAGCGGATCAAGAGACCCAGTACTTC. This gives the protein CASSDVTGLADQETQYF.

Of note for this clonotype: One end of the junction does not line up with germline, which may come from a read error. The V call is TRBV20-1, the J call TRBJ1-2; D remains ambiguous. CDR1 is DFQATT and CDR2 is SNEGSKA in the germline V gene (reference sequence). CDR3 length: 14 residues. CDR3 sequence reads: CSAREGAESYGHTF. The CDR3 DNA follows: TGCAGTGCTAGGGAAGGAGCCGAGTCCTATGGCCACACCTTC.

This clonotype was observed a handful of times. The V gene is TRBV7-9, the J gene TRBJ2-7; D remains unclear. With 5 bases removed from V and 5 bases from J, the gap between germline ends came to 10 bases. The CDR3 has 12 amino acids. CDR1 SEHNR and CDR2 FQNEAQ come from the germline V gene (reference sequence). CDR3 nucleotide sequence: TGTGCCAGCAGCCCCCCGGTTAACGAGCAGTACTTC. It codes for CASSPPVNEQYF.

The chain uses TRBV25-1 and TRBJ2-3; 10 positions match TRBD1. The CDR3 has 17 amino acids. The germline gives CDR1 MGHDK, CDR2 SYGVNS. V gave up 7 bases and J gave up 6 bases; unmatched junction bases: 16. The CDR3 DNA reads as TGTGCCAGCACTCGGAGGAGGGGGACAGGGGAAGGGGATACGCAGTATTTT. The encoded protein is CASTRRRGTGEGDTQYF.